This T cell receptor (beta chain) was identified in a study of blood T cell repertoires in COVID-19. Overall study context: The origin of the acute and convalescent COVID-19 samples was the United States, Italy and Spain.

Sequencing was performed with immunoSEQ multiplex PCR; in TCRdb, only in-frame clones are kept and a portion is missing. The table shows about 200,000 clones, with 90% to 95% occurring only once. CDR1 is SGHRS and CDR2 is YFSETQ in the germline V gene. The V and J ends lost 2 bases and 2 bases respectively, with 10 bases between them. CDR3 length equals 14 residues. The source material was peripheral blood. This clonotype was obtained from a man between 60 and 75 years old with COVID-19, enrolled during active disease. The chain recombines TRBV5-1 with TRBJ2-5; tentatively, D is TRBD1 (5 bases). The CDR3 is CASSFSTAQETQYF. The CDR3 nucleotides read TGCGCCAGCAGCTTCTCGACAGCGCAAGAGACCCAGTACTTC. Complete variable domain (other parts from reference TRBV5-1 and TRBJ2-5): KAGVTQTPRYLIKTRGQQVTLSCSPISGHRSVSWYQQTPGQGLQFLFEYFSETQRNKGNFPGRFSGRQFSNSRSEMNVSTLELGDSALYLCASSFSTAQETQYFGPGTRLLVL.